These T cell receptor beta chains were read from a single sample in a study of shared T cell receptors in the human thymus. Profiling relied on immunoSEQ multiplex PCR, and the TCRdb table lists in-frame clones only, not all of them. This table has about 660,000 clones, roughly 90% appearing once. The same specimen was also included in a second study, on human thymus T cells.

Sequencing was done on a sample of thymocytes. These receptors came from a boy in the first two years of life with a congenital heart defect. The CDR3 runs from the conserved cysteine through the conserved F or W. A D gene is named only where the DNA matches it firmly. Clone size, where shown, is once, few, many, or a class for clones that have expanded.

TRBJ2-3 TRBV4-1 - - CASSQYPAGDTSTDTQYF
TRBJ2-1 TRBV10-3 - TRBD2 CAISESITRDYVCNEQFF
TRBJ2-1 TRBV4-3 - - CASSHRPGEIARNEQFF
TRBJ2-5 TRBV28 - - CASSLGGWETQYF
TRBJ1-1 TRBV28 once - CASSLMGGSTEAFF
TRBJ1-4 TRBV9 - - CARTGVLEKLFF
TRBJ1-1 TRBV7-9 - - CASSAPVTEAFF
TRBJ1-2 TRBV11-3 - - CASSLGQGYGYTF
TRBJ2-1 TRBV28 - - CASRNTGCYEQFF
TRBJ2-1 TRBV10-3 - - CAISARLPHSYNEQFF
TRBJ2-7 TRBV23-1 few - CASSHTWQGAFYEQYF
TRBJ2-7 TRBV11-2 - TRBD2 CASSLAGTSGRSDEQYF
TRBJ2-1 TRBV7-3 - TRBD1 CASSPPGTGNEQFF
TRBJ1-1 TRBV27 - - CASSFWGRGAEAFF
TRBJ2-7 TRBV5-1 - TRBD2 CASSSGLASSTYEQYF
TRBJ1-4 TRBV5-1 - - CASSPTGGRRTNEKLFF
TRBJ2-4 TRBV4-3 - - CASSQDPVLAREEAKNIQYF
TRBJ2-7 TRBV5-1 once - CASATPGTLYEQYF
TRBJ1-1 TRBV2 once TRBD1 CASSEKGLEGASNTEAFF
TRBJ2-7 TRBV18 - TRBD2 CASSPGTSGAYEQYF
TRBJ2-5 TRBV19 - - CASSGDRQETQYF
TRBJ2-1 TRBV27 few - CASSFGRKLYNEQFF
TRBJ1-4 TRBV27 - TRBD1 CASSLTAGGALGEKLFF
TRBJ2-1 TRBV28 - - CASSGLGPYNEQFF
TRBJ2-7 TRBV7-9 - - CASSRDSRSYEQYF
TRBJ2-1 TRBV4-3 - TRBD2 CASSQELAGGSYNEQFF
TRBJ2-1 TRBV5-1 - TRBD2 CASSLAGGLISYNEQFF
TRBJ1-5 TRBV7-2 - - CASSLKPGGPYSNQPQHF
TRBJ2-7 TRBV7-9 - TRBD2 CASSLATSGSYEQYF
TRBJ2-1 TRBV19 - - CASMAAGSYNEQFF
TRBJ2-7 TRBV7-2 - TRBD2 CASSPGGTSGRADEQYF
TRBJ1-4 TRBV18 - TRBD1 CASSPGTDSAEKLFF
TRBJ2-7 TRBV6-1 - TRBD2 CASSEEAGHYEQYF
TRBJ2-2 TRBV27 once - CASSFLAGELFF
TRBJ1-2 TRBV13 - TRBD1 CASSLGQGHHGYTF
TRBJ1-3 TRBV9 - - CASSEDPQTGNTIYF
TRBJ2-2 TRBV30 - TRBD1 CAWRALGTGESGELFF
TRBJ1-2 TRBV5-4 few TRBD1 CASSLTGGGGYTF
TRBJ1-2 TRBV5-6 - TRBD1 CASSPDRQGWDGYTF
TRBJ2-1 TRBV4-3 - TRBD1 CATREEGQPYNEQFF
TRBJ1-5 TRBV15 - - CATSRNPSGDQPQHF
TRBJ2-3 TRBV27 - TRBD1 CASSPGTDLKTDTQYF